The rows below give T cell receptor beta chains drawn from one sample of a study of blood T cell repertoires in COVID-19. This table comes from immunoSEQ multiplex PCR, and its TCRdb copy is limited to in-frame clones, with some not included. The table has 250,000 to 350,000 clones, roughly 90% seen once. Sequencing was performed on peripheral blood. The receptors here all came from a woman in her thirties or forties who had recovered from COVID-19. Each CDR3 is given with its conserved first and last residue. The order of the fields is CDR3 protein, CDR3 DNA, D gene, V gene, clone size, J gene. D genes are given only for firm matches. Clone size is shown for a subset of rows, as once, few, many or a class of expanded clone.

CDR3aa: CASSLTSGGADTQYF
CDR3nt: TGTGCCAGCAGCTTAACTAGCGGGGGGGCAGATACGCAGTATTTT
d_gene: TRBD2
v_gene: TRBV7-9
abundance: NA
j_gene: TRBJ2-3

CDR3aa: CASSHRPGEEQYF
CDR3nt: TGTGCCAGCAGCCACCGCCCGGGGGAAGAGCAGTACTTC
d_gene: NA
v_gene: TRBV4-2
abundance: NA
j_gene: TRBJ2-7

CDR3aa: CASSSPAGTGFLYGYTF
CDR3nt: TGTGCCAGCAGCTCACCCGCCGGGACAGGGTTTCTCTATGGCTACACCTTC
d_gene: TRBD1
v_gene: TRBV7-2
abundance: NA
j_gene: TRBJ1-2

CDR3aa: CASSGLGATDTQYF
CDR3nt: TGTGCCAGCAGTGGATTAGGGGCCACAGATACGCAGTATTTT
d_gene: NA
v_gene: TRBV7-3
abundance: NA
j_gene: TRBJ2-3

CDR3aa: CASSQSDSNEQFF
CDR3nt: TGTGCCAGCAGCCAGTCAGACAGCAATGAGCAGTTCTTC
d_gene: NA
v_gene: TRBV16
abundance: NA
j_gene: TRBJ2-1

CDR3aa: CASSQDRRGEYGYTF
CDR3nt: TGTGCCAGCAGCCAAGATCGGAGAGGAGAGTATGGCTACACCTTC
d_gene: NA
v_gene: TRBV3-1/TRBV3-2
abundance: NA
j_gene: TRBJ1-2

CDR3aa: CAISDPGGYTF
CDR3nt: TGTGCCATCAGCGACCCCGGGGGCTACACCTTC
d_gene: NA
v_gene: TRBV10-3
abundance: NA
j_gene: TRBJ1-2

CDR3aa: CASSVTSGSLGELFF
CDR3nt: TGTGCCAGCAGCGTGACTAGCGGGAGCCTGGGGGAGCTGTTTTTT
d_gene: TRBD2
v_gene: TRBV6-4
abundance: once
j_gene: TRBJ2-2

CDR3aa: CASSADRSYEQYF
CDR3nt: TGTGCCAGCAGTGCCGACAGATCCTACGAGCAGTACTTC
d_gene: NA
v_gene: TRBV27
abundance: NA
j_gene: TRBJ2-7

CDR3aa: CASSPSGTEAFF
CDR3nt: TGTGCCAGCAGCCCGTCGGGCACTGAAGCTTTCTTT
d_gene: NA
v_gene: TRBV5-8
abundance: NA
j_gene: TRBJ1-1

CDR3aa: CASSQGLAATYNEQFF
CDR3nt: TGTGCCAGCAGCCAGGGACTAGCGGCGACGTACAATGAGCAGTTCTTC
d_gene: TRBD2
v_gene: TRBV3-1/TRBV3-2
abundance: NA
j_gene: TRBJ2-1

CDR3aa: CASSEVGQWGTDTQYF
CDR3nt: TGTGCCAGCAGCGAGGTGGGCCAGTGGGGCACAGATACGCAGTATTTT
d_gene: NA
v_gene: TRBV9
abundance: NA
j_gene: TRBJ2-3

CDR3aa: CAISGFDSTGELFF
CDR3nt: TGTGCCATCAGTGGGTTTGACTCTACCGGGGAGCTGTTTTTT
d_gene: NA
v_gene: TRBV10-3
abundance: once
j_gene: TRBJ2-2

CDR3aa: CASSIHRRQGAYEQYF
CDR3nt: TGTGCCAGTAGTATACACAGGCGTCAGGGGGCCTACGAGCAGTACTTC
d_gene: TRBD1
v_gene: TRBV19
abundance: few
j_gene: TRBJ2-7

CDR3aa: CASSLGLLAYEQYF
CDR3nt: TGTGCCAGCAGCTTAGGGTTGTTAGCTTACGAGCAGTACTTC
d_gene: NA
v_gene: TRBV7-8
abundance: NA
j_gene: TRBJ2-7

CDR3aa: CASSLESGTGVYSPLHF
CDR3nt: TGCGCCAGCAGCTTGGAATCCGGGACAGGGGTATATTCACCCCTCCACTTT
d_gene: TRBD1
v_gene: TRBV5-1
abundance: NA
j_gene: TRBJ1-6

CDR3aa: CASSPPVGAEGSYEQYF
CDR3nt: TGTGCCAGCAGCCCCCCGGTGGGAGCGGAGGGCTCCTACGAGCAGTACTTC
d_gene: NA
v_gene: TRBV11-2
abundance: NA
j_gene: TRBJ2-7

CDR3aa: CASSGQSNTGELFF
CDR3nt: TGTGCCAGCAGTGGACAGTCGAACACCGGGGAGCTGTTTTTT
d_gene: NA
v_gene: TRBV7-3
abundance: once
j_gene: TRBJ2-2

CDR3aa: CASSRDRGSGANVLTF
CDR3nt: TGTGCCAGCAGCCGGGACAGGGGTTCTGGGGCCAACGTCCTGACTTTC
d_gene: TRBD1
v_gene: TRBV3-1/TRBV3-2
abundance: NA
j_gene: TRBJ2-6

CDR3aa: CASSTESGNYNEQFF
CDR3nt: TGCGCCAGCAGCACCGAGAGCGGGAATTACAATGAGCAGTTCTTC
d_gene: TRBD2
v_gene: TRBV5-1
abundance: NA
j_gene: TRBJ2-1

CDR3aa: CASSYNPSPSYEQYF
CDR3nt: TGTGCCAGCAGTTACAATCCCAGTCCCTCCTACGAGCAGTACTTC
d_gene: NA
v_gene: TRBV6-5
abundance: NA
j_gene: TRBJ2-7

CDR3aa: CASSLGQGALGNSPLHF
CDR3nt: TGTGCCAGCAGTTTAGGCCAGGGGGCTCTCGGTAATTCACCCCTCCACTTT
d_gene: TRBD1
v_gene: TRBV27
abundance: NA
j_gene: TRBJ1-6

CDR3aa: CASSLRVTGVADTQYF
CDR3nt: TGTGCCAGCAGTTTAAGGGTGACAGGGGTCGCAGATACGCAGTATTTT
d_gene: TRBD1
v_gene: TRBV27
abundance: NA
j_gene: TRBJ2-3

CDR3aa: CASSETGDRETQYF
CDR3nt: TGTGCCAGCAGCGAGACAGGGGATCGAGAGACCCAGTACTTC
d_gene: TRBD1
v_gene: TRBV9
abundance: NA
j_gene: TRBJ2-5

CDR3aa: CASSEGVAGAYEQYF
CDR3nt: TGCGCCAGCAGTGAGGGGGTAGCGGGGGCCTACGAGCAGTACTTC
d_gene: TRBD2
v_gene: TRBV10-1
abundance: NA
j_gene: TRBJ2-7

CDR3aa: CASSQEERSTREQYF
CDR3nt: TGCGCCAGCAGCCAAGAAGAGCGGAGTACGCGCGAGCAGTACTTC
d_gene: NA
v_gene: TRBV4-1
abundance: NA
j_gene: TRBJ2-7

CDR3aa: CATSRVLAGANEQFF
CDR3nt: TGTGCCACCAGCAGAGTACTAGCGGGGGCCAATGAGCAGTTCTTC
d_gene: TRBD2
v_gene: TRBV15
abundance: once
j_gene: TRBJ2-1

CDR3aa: CASSLDLGTSGWGNEQFF
CDR3nt: TGTGCCAGCAGCTTAGATCTGGGGACTAGCGGTTGGGGCAATGAGCAGTTCTTC
d_gene: TRBD2
v_gene: TRBV11-2
abundance: NA
j_gene: TRBJ2-1

CDR3aa: CASSATSGSWTDTQYF
CDR3nt: TGTGCCAGCAGCGCAACTAGCGGGAGCTGGACAGATACGCAGTATTTT
d_gene: TRBD2
v_gene: TRBV3-1/TRBV3-2
abundance: NA
j_gene: TRBJ2-3